Following are 21 T cell receptor beta chains from one sample sequenced in a study of OX40 agonist ivuxolimab in advanced cancers. Repertoires were generated with immunoSEQ multiplex PCR, while TCRdb's copy carries only in-frame clones and drops some. The data contain some 95,000 clones, approximately 86% of them singletons. Sample: CD4+ or CD8+ T cells sorted from blood, taken in a trial of the OX40 agonist ivuxolimab. Receptors were obtained from an adult with an advanced solid tumor such as melanoma, head and neck, liver or kidney cancer.

The chain uses TRBV28 and TRBJ1-2; maybe TRBD1 (5 bases). Germline V CDR1 and CDR2: MDHEN, SYDVKM. The CDR3 extends over 12 amino acids. V lost 4 bases to trimming and J lost 8 bases, with 11 bases between them. This CDR3 is CASSWVGGGYTF. CDR3 DNA sequence: TGTGCCAGCAGTTGGGTTGGGGGAGGCTACACCTTC.

This clone was recorded once. The V and J genes are TRBV9 and TRBJ2-1; 15 nucleotides match TRBD2. Germline-derived CDR1 and CDR2 are SGDLS and YYNGEE. With V trimmed by 3 bases and J by 2 bases, 6 bases remained unmatched. The CDR3 length is 18 residues. CDR3 bases: TGTGCCAGCAGCGCCGGGACTAGCGGGAGGACCACCTACAATGAGCAGTTCTTC. Residues: CASSAGTSGRTTYNEQFF.

This sequence joins TRBV5-3 and TRBJ1-1; D perhaps matches TRBD1 (5 bases). TRBV5-3 qualifies as an ORF whose function is uncertain. V lost 5 bases to trimming and J lost 8 bases, with 16 bases between them. The CDR3 sequence is 13 residues long. CDR3 loop: CARRSTGFSEAFF. Here the CDR3 DNA reads TGTGCCAGAAGGTCTACAGGTTTTTCCGAAGCTTTCTTT.

The V and J genes are TRBV11-3 and TRBJ2-7; D call uncertain. Trimming took 0 bases from V and 6 from J, leaving 15 bases between them. CDR1 is SGHNT and CDR2 is YENEEA in the germline V gene. The CDR3 covers 15 residues. The CDR3 DNA reads as TGTGCCAGCAGCTTAGATCGTTCCGCTGGCCTCGAGCAGTACTTC. It codes for CASSLDRSAGLEQYF.

This chain uses TRBV2 with TRBJ1-4; TRBD1 matches 9 bases. Germline V gene sequence: CDR1 SNHLY, CDR2 FYNNEI. Germline trimming cut 7 bases from V and 8 bases from J; bases unmatched to any gene: 11. CDR3 length equals 15 residues. CDR3 region: CASNARTGVSEKLFF. CDR3 in DNA: TGTGCCAGCAATGCTAGGACAGGGGTGAGCGAAAAACTGTTTTTT. The full variable domain, in which reference TRBV2 and TRBJ1-4 provide the parts outside the CDR3, is EPEVTQTPSHQVTQMGQEVILRCVPISNHLYFYWYRQILGQKVEFLVSFYNNEISEKSEIFDDQFSVERPDGSNFTLKIRSTKLEDSAMYFCASNARTGVSEKLFFGSGTQLSVL.

CDR3 DNA: TGTGCCAGCAGTGATATAGCGGGAGGTTCAGATACGCAGTATTTT. Protein: CASSDIAGGSDTQYF. The rearrangement uses TRBV6-4 and TRBJ2-3; 10 nucleotides agree with TRBD2. V lost 3 bases and J lost 4; bases outside the gene matches: 4. CDR3 length: 15 residues. Germline CDR1 and CDR2: MRHNA and SNTAGT.

V gene TRBV5-6 combines with J gene TRBJ2-7; 7 nucleotides line up with TRBD2. The CDR3 has 16 residues. The ends lost 0 bases at V and 5 bases at J; junction bases unmatched: 11. The germline V gene encodes CDR1 SGHDT and CDR2 YYEEEE. In DNA form, the CDR3 reads TGTGCCAGCAGCTTGGCCGGGGGGTCAGCTCTCCACGAGCAGTACTTC. Protein: CASSLAGGSALHEQYF.

The J gene is TRBJ1-2, the V gene TRBV9; a weak D match, TRBD1 (6 bases). This CDR3 contains 13 residues. V was pared by 4 bases and J by 2 bases, with 9 bases between. Germline assignment: CDR1 SGDLS and CDR2 YYNGEE. The CDR3 coding sequence is TGTGCCAGCAGCCAAGGGGGAAACTATGGCTACACCTTC. Amino acids: CASSQGGNYGYTF.

The V call is TRBV4-1, the J call TRBJ2-1; the D is unclear. Germline CDR1 MGHRA, CDR2 YSYEKL. This CDR3 is built from 14 residues. V gave up 0 bases and J gave up 6 bases, with 9 bases separating them. The CDR3 here is CASSQEIPGNEQFF. The CDR3 DNA is TGCGCCAGCAGCCAAGAAATACCGGGCAATGAGCAGTTCTTC.

This clone was seen more than once but under ten times. The V call is TRBV27, the J call TRBJ1-4; D uncertain. The germline V gene has CDR1 MNHEY and CDR2 SMNVEV (reference sequence). This CDR3 comprises 15 residues. V lost 7 bases to trimming and J lost 0 bases, with 12 bases between them. Here the CDR3 DNA reads TGTGCCAGCATGAACCAACTTGCAACTAATGAAAAACTGTTTTTT. It specifies CASMNQLATNEKLFF.

V usage is TRBV19 and J usage is TRBJ2-1; the match to TRBD2 covers 9 bases. Germline CDR1 reads LNHDA; CDR2 reads SQIVND (reference sequence). The CDR3 loop spans 15 amino acids. J gave up 4 bases and V 4 bases, and 5 bases lay outside the gene matches. DNA of the CDR3: TGTGCCAGTAGTAAACTAGCGGGTACATACAATGAGCAGTTCTTC. It codes for CASSKLAGTYNEQFF. The whole variable domain, remainder taken from reference TRBV19 and TRBJ2-1, is DGGITQSPKYLFRKEGQNVTLSCEQNLNHDAMYWYRQDPGQGLRLIYYSQIVNDFQKGDIAEGYSVSREKKESFPLTVTSAQKNPTAFYLCASSKLAGTYNEQFFGPGTRLTVL.

The chain combines TRBV5-4 with TRBJ2-3; D not certain. The germline V and J ends were trimmed by 4 bases and 0 bases, with 6 bases remaining between them. CDR1 and CDR2 from the germline V gene are SGHNT and YYREEE (reference sequence). The CDR3 runs 13 residues. Written as DNA, the CDR3 is TGTGCCAGCAGCCTACTCAGCACAGATACGCAGTATTTT. Translating it yields CASSLLSTDTQYF.

The chain is built from TRBV19 and TRBJ2-5, with D possibly being TRBD2 (5 bases). Trimming took off 0 bases at V and 2 bases at J, with 10 bases between the two ends. CDR1 LNHDA and CDR2 SQIVND come from the germline V gene (reference sequence). The CDR3 runs 15 residues. CDR3 protein: CASSIDALAQETQYF. CDR3 coding DNA: TGTGCCAGTAGTATAGATGCCCTAGCACAAGAGACCCAGTACTTC.

This clone has just one count. The CDR3 DNA sequence: TGTGCCAGCAGTGTGTCACAGAACCAAGAGACCCAGTACTTC. As protein: CASSVSQNQETQYF. The J gene is TRBJ2-5, the V gene TRBV6-1, with D unresolved. This CDR3 has 14 residues. With 4 bases removed from V and 0 bases from J, the gap between germline ends came to 9 bases. Germline values: CDR1 MNHNS, CDR2 SASEGT.

The CDR3 is CASSDSGTRETQYF. The CDR3 DNA reads as TGTGCCAGCAGTGACAGCGGGACCCGAGAGACCCAGTACTTC. The chain is built from TRBV2 and TRBJ2-5, with 7 bases matching TRBD2. Germline lookup yields CDR1 SNHLY and CDR2 FYNNEI. The CDR3 consists of 14 residues. With V trimmed by 3 bases and J by 4 bases, 5 bases remained unmatched.

The chain recombines TRBV7-2 with TRBJ2-7, with D possibly being TRBD1 (6 bases). This CDR3 has 14 amino acids. V was pared by 10 bases and J by 3 bases, with 19 bases between. Per germline, CDR1 SGHTA and CDR2 FQGNSA. CDR3 sequence reads: CATRGTGPLYEQYF. As DNA, the CDR3 is TGTGCCACCCGGGGCACAGGGCCCCTCTACGAGCAGTACTTC.

V and J are TRBV15 and TRBJ2-3; D is uncertain. The germline V gene encodes CDR1 LNHNV and CDR2 YYDKDF (reference sequence). With 0 bases removed from V and 4 bases from J, the gap between germline ends came to 2 bases. CDR3 length equals 12 residues. The CDR3 protein is CATSRDPDTQYF. The CDR3 DNA sequence: TGTGCCACCAGCAGAGATCCAGATACGCAGTATTTT.

V usage is TRBV28 and J usage is TRBJ1-1; unclear D gene. The CDR3 is 11 residues long. Germline CDR1 and CDR2: MDHEN and SYDVKM. V gave up 3 bases and J gave up 6 bases, with 5 bases separating them. The CDR3 is CASSFMAEAFF. The CDR3 region has the DNA TGTGCCAGCAGTTTTATGGCTGAAGCTTTCTTT.

This chain uses TRBV7-2 with TRBJ1-4, with D perhaps TRBD1 (6 bases). Germline CDR1 and CDR2: SGHTA and FQGNSA. V gave up 7 bases and J gave up 5 bases, with 14 bases separating them. The CDR3 extends over 14 amino acids. DNA for the CDR3: TGTGCCAGCACCCGCGGGCAGGGGAATGAAAAACTGTTTTTT. Its translation is CASTRGQGNEKLFF. Looking up the rest from reference TRBV7-2 and TRBJ1-4 gives the full variable domain: GAGVSQSPSNKVTEKGKDVELRCDPISGHTALYWYRQSLGQGLEFLIYFQGNSAPDKSGLPSDRFSAERTGGSVSTLTIQRTQQEDSAVYLCASTRGQGNEKLFFGSGTQLSVL.

This chain connects TRBV11-2 to TRBJ2-7; 10 positions agree with TRBD2. Trimming at V came to 1 base and at J to 4 bases, leaving 4 bases not matched to a gene. The CDR3 has 15 residues. Germline CDR1 reads SGHAT; CDR2 reads FQNNGV. The CDR3: CASSLGLAGRYEQYF. CDR3 nucleotides: TGTGCCAGCAGCTTAGGACTAGCGGGCCGATACGAGCAGTACTTC.

The rearrangement links TRBV2 to TRBJ1-6; tentatively, D is TRBD1 (6 bases). The CDR3 is 15 residues long. Trimming pared 2 bases from V and 10 bases from J, leaving 15 bases between. Germline-derived CDR1 and CDR2 are SNHLY and FYNNEI. The CDR3 DNA is TGTGCCAGCAGTGAATCCAGGGGTATTGGCTCACCCCTCCACTTT. Translating it yields CASSESRGIGSPLHF.